This entry lists 7 T cell receptor beta chains sequenced from one sample in a study of early T cells in non-severe SARS-CoV-2 infection (dated by TCRdb to the early 2020s). Library construction relied on 5' RACE. Sequencing was performed on a NextSeq 500. TCRdb itself trimmed the public reads at Q25 with fastp, ran MiXCR and retained productive beta chains. Each entry merges the rows of one CDR3 protein and shows their most common DNA and genes. The sample table lists roughly 65,000 distinct CDR3 sequences, roughly a tenth of them with a count of one. Around 5.8% of the sample rests with the top ten. The sequencing input was whole blood. These receptors originate from an adult who was a healthcare worker with PCR-confirmed SARS-CoV-2 infection or an uninfected control (not recorded which).

The chain uses TRBV2 and TRBJ2-3; no reliable D call. The CDR3 runs 13 residues. The ends were cut back, 7 bases at V and 5 bases at J, with 13 bases in the middle. Germline V gives CDR1 SNHLY, CDR2 FYNNEI. CDR3 nucleotides: TGTGCCAGCAAAAGTACTGAGTTAGATACGCAGTATTTT. Protein sequence: CASKSTELDTQYF.

The chain couples TRBV7-6 to TRBJ1-5; D gene unclear. There are 16 residues in the CDR3. V lost 5 bases, J lost 0 bases, and 14 bases lay in between. Germline CDR1 is SGHVS and CDR2 is FNYEAQ. The CDR3 DNA follows: TGTGCCAGCAGCAGAAACGGACGGTATAGCAATCAGCCCCAGCATTTT. Translation: CASSRNGRYSNQPQHF.

This clonotype was seen only a few times. V is TRBV7-6 and J is TRBJ2-7, with 7 bases lining up with TRBD1. Germline lookup yields CDR1 SGHVS and CDR2 FNYEAQ. The V segment lost 5 bases and the J segment 6 bases; nucleotides outside the gene matches: 10. The CDR3 is 14 residues long. The CDR3 region is CASSQGTGVGEQYF. The CDR3 DNA is TGTGCCAGCAGCCAAGGAACAGGGGTTGGCGAGCAGTACTTC.

A few counts support this clonotype. The rearrangement joins TRBV28 to TRBJ1-1; a weak D match, TRBD1 (5 bases). The CDR3 covers 14 residues. The V gene's germline CDR1 is MDHEN and CDR2 SYDVKM. Trimming shortened V by 1 base and J by 7 bases, and 13 bases separated the two germline ends. CDR3 sequence: CASSLLGDYGEAFF. CDR3 DNA sequence: TGTGCCAGCAGTTTATTGGGGGACTACGGTGAAGCTTTCTTT.

The V gene is TRBV5-5, the J gene TRBJ2-1, with a tentative D call TRBD1 (5 bases). Trimming left V 5 bases short and J 8 bases short, with 17 bases between. Germline V lookup: CDR1 SGHKS, CDR2 YYEKEE (reference sequence). The CDR3 sequence is 14 residues long. CDR3 in amino acids: CASRQQVGHDEQFF. Here the CDR3 DNA reads TGTGCCAGCAGACAACAGGTGGGGCATGATGAGCAGTTCTTC. Drawing the rest from reference TRBV5-5 and TRBJ2-1, the complete variable domain is DAGVTQSPTHLIKTRGQQVTLRCSPISGHKSVSWYQQVLGQGPQFIFQYYEKEERGRGNFPDRFSARQFPNYSSELNVNALLLGDSALYLCASRQQVGHDEQFFGPGTRLTVL.

This clonotype showed up many times. V is TRBV28 and J is TRBJ2-5; D possibly corresponds to TRBD2 (6 bases). Trimming stripped 0 bases from V and 2 bases from J, with 13 bases between. CDR1 is MDHEN, CDR2 SYDVKM, per germline. The CDR3 length is 16 residues. The CDR3 reads CASSLWVSGTQETQYF. The CDR3 coding sequence is TGTGCCAGCAGTTTATGGGTTAGCGGAACACAAGAGACCCAGTACTTC.

The rearrangement links TRBV7-6 to TRBJ2-5, with 8 bases aligning to TRBD1. V trimming: 6 bases; J trimming: 14 bases; junction bases outside the gene matches: 11. Germline lookup yields CDR1 SGHVS and CDR2 FNYEAQ. The CDR3 spans 12 residues. The CDR3 here is CASSQGTGGYYF. The CDR3 bases are TGTGCCAGCAGTCAAGGGACAGGCGGGTATTACTTC.